This T cell receptor beta chain was recorded in a study of blood T cell repertoires in COVID-19 (TCRdb year 2020). In terms of the full investigation: Samples covering the acute and convalescent phases of COVID-19 were provided by collaborators in the United States, Italy and Spain. The prospective study material was composed of cDNA or gDNA derived from T cells, B-cell-depleted T cells, or PBMCs. Subjects who had been exposed to COVID-19, were actively infected with it, or had recovered from it provided the deeply sampled blood TCRbeta repertoires that made up the dataset. The repertoires were made available in a free public database intended to serve as a resource for research on the immune response to SARS-CoV-2. The samples were drawn from two sources: the first 160 participants of the ongoing ImmuneRACE study, and 1,000 to 1,500 subjects contributed by 6 global collaborators. A de-identified subject ID, COVID-19 status, age in years and sex were almost always included in the sample metadata. Where available, HLA class I and class II types were obtained from metadata supplied by the sample provider rather than from assay-based typing.

Details on this clone: It has no known antigen specificity. No much larger clone is present one base from it, and per-base qualities are unavailable.

The CDR3 contains 15 residues, cysteine and phenylalanine counted. Kept here is only the CDR3 DNA, which spans 45 bases and is read in frame from base 1. Via the germline V gene (reference sequence), CDR1 is SEHNR and CDR2 FQNEAQ. V gives up 5 bases and J gives up 5 bases, and the segment between their germline ends measures 19 bases. The immunoSEQ Assay, a bias-controlled multiplex PCR, was used to amplify TCRbeta CDR3 regions from genomic DNA. Under the source paper's analysis protocol: Within the assay, amplification of reference gene primers was used to estimate how many nucleated cells each sample contained. To quantify the absolute abundance of each unique TCRbeta CDR3 rearrangement, sequence reads were collapsed and filtered. Productive Simpson clonality was computed per sample as the square root of Simpson's diversity index over productive rearrangements. In its TCRdb copy, this immuneACCESS table keeps in-frame sequences only and misses some clones. Where compared with another copy, unresolved V genes explain less than half of these, and the others have no known cause. Clone size and the V and J calls come from that table; the DNA yielded D and trimming. The sample data list more than 200,000 clones, and 80% to 85% of these were observed just once. Together, the top ten hold more than 25% of the sample.

Collaborating institutions collected whole blood in K2EDTA tubes following their own protocols. Collaborator samples were shipped for TCRbeta analysis as frozen whole blood, isolated PBMCs, or DNA extracted from either sample type. The paper's findings and limits, for the study overall: The amount of clinical and demographic metadata varied by source and participant and was provided uncurated.

Recombination connected TRBV7-9 to TRBJ2-7; a confident D gene designation cannot be given. The sample taken for sequencing was peripheral blood. This receptor was taken from a man in his forties with acute or convalescent COVID-19. In nucleotides, the sequence is TGTGCCAGCAGCCCCGCCGGAGTATCGGTAGACGAGCAGTACTTC. This encodes CASSPAGVSVDEQYF.